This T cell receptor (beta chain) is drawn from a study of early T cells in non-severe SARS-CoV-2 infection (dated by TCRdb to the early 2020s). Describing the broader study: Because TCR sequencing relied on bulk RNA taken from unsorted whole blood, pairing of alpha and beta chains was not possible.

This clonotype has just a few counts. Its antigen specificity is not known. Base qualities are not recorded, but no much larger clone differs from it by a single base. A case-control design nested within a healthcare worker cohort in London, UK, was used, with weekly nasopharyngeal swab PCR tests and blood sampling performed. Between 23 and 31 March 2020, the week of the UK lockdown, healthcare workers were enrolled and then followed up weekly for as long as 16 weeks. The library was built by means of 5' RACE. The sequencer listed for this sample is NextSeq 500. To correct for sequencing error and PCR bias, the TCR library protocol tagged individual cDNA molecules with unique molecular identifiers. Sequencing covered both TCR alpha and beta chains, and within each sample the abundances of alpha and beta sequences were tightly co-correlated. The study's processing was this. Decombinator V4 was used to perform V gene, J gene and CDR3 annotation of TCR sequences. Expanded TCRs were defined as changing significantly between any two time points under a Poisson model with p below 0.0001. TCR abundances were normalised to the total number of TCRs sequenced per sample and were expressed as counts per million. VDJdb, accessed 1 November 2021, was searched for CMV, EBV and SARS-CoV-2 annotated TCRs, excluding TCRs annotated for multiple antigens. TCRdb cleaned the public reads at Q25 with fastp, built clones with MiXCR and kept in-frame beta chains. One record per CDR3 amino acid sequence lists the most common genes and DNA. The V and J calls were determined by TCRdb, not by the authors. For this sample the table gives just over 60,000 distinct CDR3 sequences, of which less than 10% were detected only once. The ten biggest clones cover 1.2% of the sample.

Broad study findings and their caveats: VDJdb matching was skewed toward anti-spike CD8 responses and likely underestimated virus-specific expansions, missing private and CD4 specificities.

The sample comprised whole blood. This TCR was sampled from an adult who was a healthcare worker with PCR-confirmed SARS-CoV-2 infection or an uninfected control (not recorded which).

The nucleotides read TGTGCCAGCAGGGGACTAGCGTTGGGATCGGAGCAGTTCTTC. The translation is CASRGLALGSEQFF. The sequence links TRBV12-3 or TRBV12-4 to TRBJ2-1; 10 of the junction bases match TRBD2. The CDR3 runs 14 amino acids, cysteine and phenylalanine included. The kept DNA is CDR3 alone, 42 bases in frame from the first base. Unmatched junction bases come to 9, with V trimmed by 6 bases and J by 10 bases.